This record covers a single T cell receptor (beta chain). The antigen is undetermined. Time point: sample taken at primary tumor resection. The authors sequenced whole RNA from tumor, nontumor lung or frozen PBMC without sorting. A total of around 76 untreated early-stage non-small cell lung cancer patients served as donors. This specimen comes from a study of spatial heterogeneity in lung cancer. Each CDR3 protein is one row after TCRdb ran MiXCR on the 5' RACE reads. The data show more than 80,000 distinct CDR3 sequences, about 12% seen once. Study-wide results and caveats: Whereas they appeared in blood less at follow-up, ubiquitous expanded tumor TCRs appeared there more at resection.

This sequence originates from a male donor with early-stage non-small cell lung cancer. Sequencing was performed on PBMCs, taken at surgery.

CDR3 loop: CASSSATGGQETQYF. The CDR3, as DNA: TGTGCCAGCAGCTCGGCGACAGGGGGCCAAGAGACCCAGTACTTC. The J gene is TRBJ2-5, the V gene TRBV7-9, with TRBD1 matching 9 bases. V was pared by 4 bases and J by 1 base, with 4 bases of the junction left unmatched. The germline V gene encodes CDR1 SEHNR and CDR2 FQNEAQ (reference sequence). CDR3 length equals 15 residues.